This paragraph covers one T cell receptor (beta chain) sequence. The CDR3 length is 16 residues. Trimming took off 0 bases at V and 5 bases at J, with 14 bases between the two ends. Germline loops: CDR1 MNHNS, CDR2 SASEGT. This table comes from immunoSEQ multiplex PCR, and its TCRdb copy is limited to in-frame clones, with some not included. Of roughly 260,000 clones in the sample, around 82% are singletons; the top ten hold 4.5% to 6%. This sample is part of a study of blood T cell repertoires in COVID-19. About the study: Italy, Spain and the United States were the sources of the convalescent and acute COVID-19 samples. From T cells, B-cell-depleted T cells, or PBMCs came the material, which was cDNA or gDNA.

This receptor was obtained from a woman aged 80 or over with active or convalescent COVID-19. Sample: peripheral blood. The chain uses TRBV6-1 and TRBJ1-5; perhaps TRBD1 as D (6 bases). CDR3 nucleotides: TGTGCCAGCAGTGAAGCGCTTCGGAACAGGGATCAGCCCCAGCATTTT. It translates to CASSEALRNRDQPQHF.